Detailed here is one TCR beta chain. Its antigen remains unknown. This specimen belongs to a study of cytomegalovirus exposure and HLA in healthy donors. V was cut by 2 bases and J by 0 bases, with 9 bases left in between. Looked up from germline, CDR1 is SGHDT and CDR2 is YYEEEE. This CDR3 is built from 14 residues. With 60 Vbeta and 13 Jbeta primers, the PCR was carried out. This table comes from immunoSEQ multiplex PCR, and its TCRdb copy is limited to in-frame clones, with some not included. The table has 150,000 to 200,000 clones, more than 75% seen once. Findings and limits, study-wide: The study reported that TCR beta sequences accurately predicted HLA-A and HLA-B alleles in most subjects.

The sequence was obtained from a woman aged 50 to 60 in good health and CMV-seronegative. The chain combines TRBV5-6 with TRBJ2-7, with TRBD1 as a possible D gene (5 bases). Specimen: PBMCs. CDR3 loop: CASSFGAGSYEQYF. CDR3 nucleotides: TGTGCCAGCAGCTTTGGGGCAGGCTCCTACGAGCAGTACTTC.